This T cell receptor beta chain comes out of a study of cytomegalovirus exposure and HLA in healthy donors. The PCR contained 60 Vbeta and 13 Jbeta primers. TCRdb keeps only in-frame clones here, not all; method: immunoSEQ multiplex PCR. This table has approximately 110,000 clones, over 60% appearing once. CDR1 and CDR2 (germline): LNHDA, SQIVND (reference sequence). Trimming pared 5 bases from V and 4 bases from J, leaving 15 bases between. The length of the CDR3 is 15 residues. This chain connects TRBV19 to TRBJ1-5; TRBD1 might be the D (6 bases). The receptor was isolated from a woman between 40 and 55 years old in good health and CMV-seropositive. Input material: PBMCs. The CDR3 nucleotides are TGTGCCAGTAGTCCCTCCGGACAGCCAAATCAGCCCCAGCATTTT. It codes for CASSPSGQPNQPQHF.